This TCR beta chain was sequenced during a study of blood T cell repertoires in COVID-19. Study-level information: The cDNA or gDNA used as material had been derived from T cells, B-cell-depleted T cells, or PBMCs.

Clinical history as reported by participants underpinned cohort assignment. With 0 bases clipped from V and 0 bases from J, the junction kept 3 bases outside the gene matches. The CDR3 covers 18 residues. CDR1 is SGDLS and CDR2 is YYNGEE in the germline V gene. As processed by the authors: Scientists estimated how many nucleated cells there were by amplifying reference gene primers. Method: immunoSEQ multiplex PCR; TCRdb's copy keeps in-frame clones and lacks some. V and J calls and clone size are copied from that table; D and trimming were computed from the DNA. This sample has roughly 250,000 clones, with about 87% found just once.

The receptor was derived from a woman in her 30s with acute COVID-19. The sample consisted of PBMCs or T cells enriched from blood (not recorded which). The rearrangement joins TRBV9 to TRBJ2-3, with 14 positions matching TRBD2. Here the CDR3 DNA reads TGTGCCAGCAGCGTAGCGGGACTAGCGGGGGCAAGCACAGATACGCAGTATTTT. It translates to CASSVAGLAGASTDTQYF.